The 16 T cell receptor beta chains presented below share a single source sample, sequenced in a study of STAT5B mutations in CD4+ large granular lymphocyte leukemia. Clones were read by immunoSEQ multiplex PCR, and TCRdb kept only the in-frame ones, dropping some. The table shows around 33,000 clones, with around 82% occurring only once. The specimen was CD4+ T cells from blood buffy coats. These receptors all come from a human donor in good health.

The V and J genes are TRBV7-2 and TRBJ1-2; tentatively, D is TRBD1 (6 bases). Germline CDR1 SGHTA, CDR2 FQGNSA. The V end was cut by 5 bases, the J end by 8 bases, with 15 bases between. The CDR3 totals 13 residues. The CDR3 is CASSLYRDGGYTF. For the CDR3, the DNA is TGTGCCAGCAGCCTTTACAGGGATGGAGGCTACACCTTC.

The chain employs TRBV27 and TRBJ1-3, with D possibly TRBD1 on 5 matching bases. The CDR3 runs to 16 residues. V was clipped by 0 bases and J by 0 bases, with 9 bases between them. CDR1 and CDR2 (germline): MNHEY, SMNVEV (reference sequence). The chain's CDR3 is CASSLSGLDSGNTIYF. The CDR3 DNA follows: TGTGCCAGCAGTTTATCGGGGCTAGACTCTGGAAACACCATATATTTT.

CDR3 nucleotide sequence: TGTGCCAGCACCTCCGGGGGGGTTGCAGATACGCAGTATTTT. Its protein product is CASTSGGVADTQYF. The chain recombines TRBV7-9 with TRBJ2-3, with 8 bases aligning to TRBD2. The CDR3 consists of 14 residues. V was clipped by 7 bases and J by 4 bases; unmatched bases: 7. Germline V CDR1 and CDR2: SEHNR, FQNEAQ (reference sequence).

The CDR3 protein is CASSQGAGEFDEQFF. CDR3 sequence (DNA): TGTGCCAGCAGCCAAGGGGCGGGGGAATTCGATGAGCAGTTCTTC. The rearrangement joins TRBV4-2 to TRBJ2-1; TRBD2 aligns across 7 bases. V shed 1 base, J shed 8 bases, and the junction held 8 bases outside the gene matches. The CDR3 spans 15 residues. CDR1 is LGHNA, CDR2 YNFKEQ, per germline.

The chain carries TRBV7-6 and TRBJ2-7; TRBD1 aligns across 7 bases. The CDR3 has 13 residues. The V segment lost 6 bases and the J segment 6 bases; nucleotides outside the gene matches: 8. Germline CDR1 is SGHVS and CDR2 is FNYEAQ. The CDR3 nucleotides read TGTGCCAGCAGTTTTGGGGCAGGGGGCGAGCAGTACTTC. Protein product: CASSFGAGGEQYF.

The chain recombines TRBV6-5 with TRBJ2-1; D unclear. Germline CDR1 is MNHEY and CDR2 is SVGAGI. The V end lost 2 bases, the J end lost 10 bases, and 18 bases lay between the germline ends. CDR3 length: 15 amino acids. This CDR3 is CASSYGRSPSIEQFF. The CDR3 nucleotides read TGTGCCAGCAGTTACGGACGGTCCCCTAGTATAGAGCAGTTCTTC.

The chain links TRBV7-9 to TRBJ1-6; D not resolved. The length of the CDR3 is 13 residues. Germline lookup yields CDR1 SEHNR and CDR2 FQNEAQ (reference sequence). V was pared by 5 bases and J by 7 bases, with 9 bases between. CDR3 DNA sequence: TGTGCCAGCAGCCCCCGAAGGAATTCACCCCTCCACTTT. Translation gives CASSPRRNSPLHF.

The chain is built from TRBV7-2 and TRBJ1-2; tentative D call: TRBD1 (6 bases). CDR1 and CDR2 (germline): SGHTA, FQGNSA. This CDR3 has 15 residues. V was shortened by 1 base and J by 4 bases, with 13 bases between the two germline ends. The CDR3 sequence: CASSLEDRTVYGYTF. In nucleotides, the CDR3 is TGTGCCAGCAGCTTAGAAGACCGGACAGTCTATGGCTACACCTTC. The full variable domain, rest sourced from reference TRBV7-2 and TRBJ1-2, is GAGVSQSPSNKVTEKGKDVELRCDPISGHTALYWYRQSLGQGLEFLIYFQGNSAPDKSGLPSDRFSAERTGGSVSTLTIQRTQQEDSAVYLCASSLEDRTVYGYTFGSGTRLTVV.

V is TRBV7-8 and J is TRBJ2-1; 8 nucleotides line up with TRBD2. The CDR3 runs 17 residues. V was pared by 1 base and J by 0 bases, with 5 bases of the junction left unmatched. Germline V gene lookup returns CDR1 SGHVS and CDR2 FQNEAQ. The CDR3 sequence is CASSLVSGASSYNEQFF. The CDR3 DNA is TGTGCCAGCAGCTTAGTTAGCGGGGCCAGCTCCTACAATGAGCAGTTCTTC.

The J gene is TRBJ2-5, the V gene TRBV5-6; D is uncertain. The germline V gene encodes CDR1 SGHDT and CDR2 YYEEEE. Trimming pared 0 bases from V and 2 bases from J, leaving 8 bases between. The CDR3 is 14 residues long. The CDR3 bases are TGTGCCAGCAGCTTGGCAGGAAAGCAAGAGACCCAGTACTTC. Translation gives CASSLAGKQETQYF.

J is TRBJ1-3 and V is TRBV12-5; D gene ambiguous. The CDR3 is 14 residues long. Per germline, CDR1 LGHNT and CDR2 FRNRAP. V lost 1 base, J lost 3 bases, and 7 bases lay in between. The CDR3 loop reads CASGLGHLGNTIYF. The CDR3 nucleotides read TGTGCTAGTGGTTTGGGACACCTTGGAAACACCATATATTTT. Drawing the rest from reference TRBV12-5 and TRBJ1-3, the complete variable domain is DARVTQTPRHKVTEMGQEVTMRCQPILGHNTVFWYRQTMMQGLELLAYFRNRAPLDDSGMPKDRFSAEMPDATLATLKIQPSEPRDSAVYFCASGLGHLGNTIYFGEGSWLTVV.

The chain has TRBV19 and TRBJ1-2, with D tentatively TRBD1 (5 bases). Germline CDR1 reads LNHDA; CDR2 reads SQIVND (reference sequence). V lost 6 bases, J lost 1 base, and 9 bases lay in between. There are 13 residues in the CDR3. CDR3 in amino acids: CASRPTDNYGYTF. The CDR3 DNA follows: TGTGCCAGTAGACCGACAGATAACTATGGCTACACCTTC.

This clone showed up just once. The rearrangement links TRBV6-6 to TRBJ2-1, with TRBD2 as a possible D gene (5 bases). Trimming took off 7 bases at V and 0 bases at J, with 10 bases between the two ends. CDR1 is MNHNY, CDR2 SVGAGI, per germline (reference sequence). The CDR3 has 14 amino acids. The CDR3 region is CASTKGSSYNEQFF. Here the CDR3 DNA reads TGTGCCAGCACGAAAGGGAGCTCCTACAATGAGCAGTTCTTC.

This clone was observed a single time. The V gene is TRBV18, the J gene TRBJ1-5, with 8 bases that match TRBD1. CDR3 size: 15 residues. With V trimmed by 4 bases and J by 12 bases, 14 bases remained unmatched. Germline CDR1 is KGHSH and CDR2 is LQKENI. The CDR3, as DNA: TGTGCCAGCTCACAGGACAGGGACCCTTCAATGGGCCAGCATTTT. It specifies CASSQDRDPSMGQHF.

This clone was seen only once. CDR3 coding DNA: TGTGCCAGCAGCCCCCTGGGGGCCGGCACAGATACGCAGTATTTT. Translated, it gives CASSPLGAGTDTQYF. This chain joins TRBV7-1 and TRBJ2-3, with TRBD1 as a possible D gene (6 bases). TRBV7-1 is recorded as an ORF, its role being uncertain. V gave up 5 bases and J gave up 1 base, with 13 bases separating them. The CDR3 is made up of 15 amino acids.

The V call is TRBV28, the J call TRBJ2-2, with 14 bases lining up with TRBD2. The germline V gene encodes CDR1 MDHEN and CDR2 SYDVKM. The CDR3 is made up of 17 amino acids. V was clipped by 6 bases and J by 4 bases; unmatched bases: 7. The CDR3 region has the DNA TGTGCCAGCAGGGATGGGACTAGCGGGAGTCGCACCGGGGAGCTGTTTTTT. Protein: CASRDGTSGSRTGELFF.